The 18 T cell receptor beta chains below come from one sample, sequenced in a study of T cell responses to AZD1222 COVID-19 vaccine. Some clones are missing from TCRdb's copy, which holds only in-frame ones; the method was immunoSEQ multiplex PCR. There are about 220,000 clones in the sample; 85% to 95% occur only once, and about 1% lies in the top ten. Sequencing used peripheral blood, obtained on day 0 of MenACWY control vaccination. These receptors originate from an adult in good health.

Written as DNA, the CDR3 is TGTGCCAGCAGTCCCGACAGGGTAGTGAATGAAAAACTGTTTTTT. Translated: CASSPDRVVNEKLFF. This chain links TRBV27 with TRBJ1-4; TRBD1 matches at 7 bases. The J segment lost 5 bases and the V segment lost 5 bases, leaving 8 bases of the junction unmatched. CDR1 and CDR2 from the germline V gene are MNHEY and SMNVEV (reference sequence). The length of the CDR3 is 15 residues.

The chain is built from TRBV30 and TRBJ2-7, with 7 bases lining up with TRBD1. Germline lookup yields CDR1 GTSNPN and CDR2 SVGIG (reference sequence). The CDR3 runs to 12 residues. The trim removed 4 bases at V and 4 bases at J, leaving 4 bases unmatched. For the CDR3, the DNA is TGTGCCTGGAAAGGGGGCGGTTACGAGCAGTACTTC. Translating it yields CAWKGGGYEQYF.

The genes are TRBV10-3 and TRBJ1-1; D might be TRBD1 (5 bases). The CDR3 has 17 amino acids. CDR1 ENHRY and CDR2 SYGVKD come from the germline V gene. V gave up 4 bases and J gave up 3 bases, with 21 bases separating them. The CDR3 sequence is CAISAGGREGRYTEAFF. The CDR3 coding sequence is TGTGCCATCAGTGCGGGGGGAAGGGAGGGCAGGTACACTGAAGCTTTCTTT.

This sequence joins TRBV10-2 and TRBJ1-6; 9 nucleotides align to TRBD1. V lost 3 bases, J lost 6 bases, and 6 bases stayed unmatched. CDR1 is WSHSY, CDR2 SAAADI, per germline. The CDR3 spans 16 residues. CDR3: CASSDPGTGTNSPLHF. The CDR3 bases are TGCGCCAGCAGTGACCCCGGGACAGGGACTAATTCACCCCTCCACTTT.

The genes are TRBV28 and TRBJ1-5; D is perhaps TRBD1 (5 bases). Trimming left V 6 bases short and J 0 bases short, with 12 bases between. This CDR3 has 15 amino acids. CDR1 and CDR2 from the germline V gene are MDHEN and SYDVKM. CDR3: CASSQGSTSNQPQHF. In nucleotides, the CDR3 is TGTGCCAGCAGCCAGGGCTCTACTAGCAATCAGCCCCAGCATTTT. Based on the CDR3 plus reference TRBV28 and TRBJ1-5, the full variable domain is DVKVTQSSRYLVKRTGEKVFLECVQDMDHENMFWYRQDPGLGLRLIYFSYDVKMKEKGDIPEGYSVSREKKERFSLILESASTNQTSMYLCASSQGSTSNQPQHFGDGTRLSIL.

The genes are TRBV7-2 and TRBJ1-5; TRBD1 aligns across 12 bases. This CDR3 is built from 18 residues. The germline CDR1 and CDR2 sequences are SGHTA and FQGNSA. Losses at the gene ends were 3 bases for V and 3 bases for J; bases not matched to a gene: 9. The CDR3, as DNA: TGTGCCAGCAGCTTGGTCCCGGGACAGGGGGCGGTCAATCAGCCCCAGCATTTT. This sequence encodes CASSLVPGQGAVNQPQHF.

The chain uses TRBV24-1 and TRBJ2-1; TRBD1 is a possible D gene (5 bases). Trimming took 5 bases from V and 9 from J, leaving 16 bases between them. Germline-derived CDR1 and CDR2 are KGHDR and SFDVKD. There are 14 residues in the CDR3. CDR3 in amino acids: CATSAPDRDSEQFF. CDR3 DNA: TGTGCCACCAGTGCCCCGGACCGCGACAGTGAGCAGTTCTTC.

The CDR3 is CASSEAGGTYEQFF. The CDR3 coding sequence is TGTGCCAGCAGTGAAGCCGGAGGGACGTATGAGCAGTTCTTC. The rearrangement links TRBV6-1 to TRBJ2-1; TRBD2 might be the D (6 bases). The CDR3 totals 14 residues. V lost 0 bases, J lost 8 bases, and 11 bases lay in between. Germline assignment: CDR1 MNHNS and CDR2 SASEGT.

Concerning this clone: The junction shows a germline mismatch at one end, possibly a read error. The chain employs TRBV6-1 and TRBJ1-5; D possibly corresponds to TRBD1 (5 bases). The CDR3 contains 13 residues. CDR1 and CDR2 from the germline V gene are MNHNS and SASEGT. DNA of the CDR3: TGTGCCAGCAGTGAAGTGGGGAAAGGGGAAGATGGTTTT. It is translated as CASSEVGKGEDGF.

The rearrangement links TRBV3-1 (or the pseudogene TRBV3-2) to TRBJ2-2, with D possibly TRBD2 on 5 matching bases. CDR1 LGHDT and CDR2 YNNKEL come from the germline V gene (reference sequence). V lost 1 base to trimming and J lost 6 bases, with 12 bases between them. There are 15 residues in the CDR3. The CDR3 DNA reads as TGTGCCAGCAGCCAAGTTCGAGGGTTCGCCGGGGAGCTGTTTTTT. Amino acid sequence: CASSQVRGFAGELFF.

Turning to this clone: The same CDR3 is also encoded by other DNA sequences in this sample. In DNA, the CDR3 is TGCGCCAGCAGCTTCTCAGGGGGAAGCACAGATACGCAGTATTTT. It specifies CASSFSGGSTDTQYF. The chain joins TRBV5-1 to TRBJ2-3; TRBD1 matches 7 bases. The germline CDR1 and CDR2 sequences are SGHRS and YFSETQ. This CDR3 contains 15 residues. Trimming removed 2 bases from V and 0 bases from J; junction bases left unmatched: 3.

This sequence joins TRBV30 and TRBJ1-6; TRBD1 matches at 9 bases. The CDR3 loop spans 12 amino acids. With 5 bases clipped from V and 10 bases from J, the junction kept 3 bases outside the gene matches. Germline values: CDR1 GTSNPN, CDR2 SVGIG (reference sequence). The CDR3 DNA follows: TGTGCCTGGGGGACAGGGCAATCACCCCTCCACTTT. The encoded protein is CAWGTGQSPLHF. Together with reference TRBV30 and TRBJ1-6, the CDR3 gives the full variable domain: SQTIHQWPATLVQPVGSPLSLECTVEGTSNPNLYWYRQAAGRGLQLLFYSVGIGQISSEVPQNLSASRPQDRQFILSSKKLLLSDSGFYLCAWGTGQSPLHFGNGTRLTVT.

This chain connects TRBV27 to TRBJ1-2; weak D call: TRBD1 (6 bases). Germline CDR1 reads MNHEY; CDR2 reads SMNVEV (reference sequence). CDR3 length: 12 amino acids. V lost 9 bases and J lost 2, with 10 bases in between. The CDR3 sequence is CASKQGNYGYTF. In nucleotides, the CDR3 is TGTGCCAGTAAACAGGGAAACTATGGCTACACCTTC.

The V call is TRBV28, the J call TRBJ1-3; no clear D gene. This CDR3 is built from 13 residues. V lost 6 bases to trimming and J lost 0 bases, with 6 bases between them. From germline, CDR1 is MDHEN and CDR2 SYDVKM. The CDR3 is CASRAPSGNTIYF. The CDR3 DNA is TGTGCCAGCAGGGCCCCCTCTGGAAACACCATATATTTT.

V and J are TRBV11-3 and TRBJ2-1; 10 positions match TRBD2. The V segment lost 1 base and the J segment 8 bases; nucleotides outside the gene matches: 11. This CDR3 has 17 amino acids. Germline CDR1 is SGHNT and CDR2 is YENEEA. CDR3 amino acids: CASSLGAASGGIDEQFF. The CDR3 DNA reads as TGTGCCAGCAGCTTAGGAGCGGCTAGCGGGGGAATAGATGAGCAGTTCTTC.

The genes are TRBV28 and TRBJ1-2; D gene ambiguous. V was pared by 3 bases and J by 6 bases, with 11 bases between. Germline lookup yields CDR1 MDHEN and CDR2 SYDVKM. The CDR3 sequence is 13 residues long. The CDR3 DNA follows: TGTGCCAGCAGTTTTAAGTCTACGGATGGCTACACCTTC. Its translation: CASSFKSTDGYTF.

V gene TRBV30 combines with J gene TRBJ1-2; perhaps TRBD1 as D (5 bases). The V and J ends lost 7 bases and 5 bases respectively, with 20 bases between them. The CDR3 runs to 14 residues. Per the germline V gene, CDR1 is GTSNPN and CDR2 is SVGIG (reference sequence). The CDR3 sequence: CASIGSRGVYGYTF. DNA of the CDR3: TGTGCCTCCATTGGTTCCCGGGGGGTGTATGGCTACACCTTC.

The genes are TRBV2 and TRBJ2-5; no clear D gene. Trimming cost V 8 bases and J 5 bases, with 9 bases left between them. From germline, CDR1 is SNHLY and CDR2 FYNNEI. CDR3 length: 11 residues. The CDR3 reads CASRMLETQYF. CDR3 bases: TGTGCCAGCCGGATGTTGGAGACCCAGTACTTC. The full variable domain, rest sourced from reference TRBV2 and TRBJ2-5, is EPEVTQTPSHQVTQMGQEVILRCVPISNHLYFYWYRQILGQKVEFLVSFYNNEISEKSEIFDDQFSVERPDGSNFTLKIRSTKLEDSAMYFCASRMLETQYFGPGTRLLVL.